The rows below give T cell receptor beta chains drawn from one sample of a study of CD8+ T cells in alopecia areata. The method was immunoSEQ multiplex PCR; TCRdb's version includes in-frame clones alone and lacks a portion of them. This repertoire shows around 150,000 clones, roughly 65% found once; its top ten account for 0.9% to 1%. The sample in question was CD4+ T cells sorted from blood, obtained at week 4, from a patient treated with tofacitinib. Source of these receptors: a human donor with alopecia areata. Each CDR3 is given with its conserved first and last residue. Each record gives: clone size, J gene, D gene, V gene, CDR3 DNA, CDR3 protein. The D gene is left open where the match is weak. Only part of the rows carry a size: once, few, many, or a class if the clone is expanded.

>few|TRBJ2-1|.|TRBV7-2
TGTGCCAGCAGCTTTTACAATGAGCAGTTCTTC
CASSFYNEQFF
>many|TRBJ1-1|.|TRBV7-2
TGTGCCAGCAGCCCCTCTCAAGGGAACACTGAAGCTTTCTTT
CASSPSQGNTEAFF
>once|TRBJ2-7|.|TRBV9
TGTGCCAGCAGCCTTCTCCAGGCTGGGGGCGAGCAGTACTTC
CASSLLQAGGEQYF
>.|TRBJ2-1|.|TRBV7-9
TGTGCCAGCAGCTTTTCGGGGTCGTACAATGAGCAGTTCTTC
CASSFSGSYNEQFF
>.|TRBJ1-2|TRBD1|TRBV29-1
TGCAGCGTTGCAGGGGGGTCCTATGGCTACACCTTC
CSVAGGSYGYTF
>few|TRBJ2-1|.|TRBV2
TGTGCCAGCAGTCATATCGGCCCGAATGAGCAGTTCTTC
CASSHIGPNEQFF
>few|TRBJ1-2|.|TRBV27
TGTGCCAGCAGTTACGCGCAAGGAGAGTATGGCTACACCTTC
CASSYAQGEYGYTF
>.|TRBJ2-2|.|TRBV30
TGTGCCTGGAGTACGAACAGGGCATGGGGGGAGCTGTTTTTT
CAWSTNRAWGELFF
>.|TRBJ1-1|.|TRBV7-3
TGTGCCAGCAGCTCCATAAGGTCCAAAACAGGGTTTCAGAACACTGAAGCTTTCTTT
CASSSIRSKTGFQNTEAFF
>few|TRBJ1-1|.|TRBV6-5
TGTGCCAGCAGGCAGACGGTACACATGAACACTGAAGCTTTCTTT
CASRQTVHMNTEAFF
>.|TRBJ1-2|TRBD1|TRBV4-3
TGCGCCAGCAGCCTTCGACAGGGAGACTATGGCTACACCTTC
CASSLRQGDYGYTF
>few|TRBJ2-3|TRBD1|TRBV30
TGTGCCTGGAGCAAAAACCACAGGGGGAGCACAGATACGCAGTATTTT
CAWSKNHRGSTDTQYF
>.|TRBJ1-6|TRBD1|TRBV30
TGTGCCTGGAGCGCGAGGGGGCGCGGGGATTCACCCCTCCACTTT
CAWSARGRGDSPLHF
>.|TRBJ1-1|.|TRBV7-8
TGTGCCAGCAGCGGCTTGGGCAGGGACACTGAAGCTTTCTTT
CASSGLGRDTEAFF
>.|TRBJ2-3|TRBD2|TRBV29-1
TGCAGTACGGGGGGGGCGGCTAGCACAGATACGCAGTATTTT
CSTGGAASTDTQYF
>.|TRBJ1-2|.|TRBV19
TGTGCCAGTGGGACCGGAACAGGGCGTCATGGCTACACCTTC
CASGTGTGRHGYTF
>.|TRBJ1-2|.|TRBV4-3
TGCGCCAGCAGCCAAGATTGGGCCTATGGCTACACCTTC
CASSQDWAYGYTF
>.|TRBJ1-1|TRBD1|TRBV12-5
TGTGCTAGTGGACAGGGGATGCGGAACACTGAAGCTTTCTTT
CASGQGMRNTEAFF
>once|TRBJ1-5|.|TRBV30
TGTGCCTGGAGTTCACGGGAGAATCAGCCCCAGCATTTT
CAWSSRENQPQHF
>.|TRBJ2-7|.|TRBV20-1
TGCAGTGCTACCCTCACGGGGGAGCAGTACTTC
CSATLTGEQYF
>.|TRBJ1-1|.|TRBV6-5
TGTGCCAGCAGTTACTCGCTGAACACTGAAGCTTTCTTT
CASSYSLNTEAFF
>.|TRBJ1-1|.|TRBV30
TGTGCCTGGAGTGGTACCCTGGGCACTGAAGCTTTCTTT
CAWSGTLGTEAFF
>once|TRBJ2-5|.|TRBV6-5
TGTGCCAGCAGCCTAACCGGGGCCCAAGAGACCCAGTACTTC
CASSLTGAQETQYF
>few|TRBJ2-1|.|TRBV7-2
TGTGCCAGCAGCTTAGGGGGGCCCAACTACAATGAGCAGTTCTTC
CASSLGGPNYNEQFF
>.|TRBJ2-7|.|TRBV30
TGTGCCTGGAGTGTGGCCTCCTACGAGCAGTACTTC
CAWSVASYEQYF
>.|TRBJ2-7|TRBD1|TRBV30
TGTGCCTGGAGTGCACGGACAGGGAATTACGAGCAGTACTTC
CAWSARTGNYEQYF
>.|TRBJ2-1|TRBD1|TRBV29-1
TGCAGCGTTGGGACAGGGGTTCACAATGAGCAGTTCTTC
CSVGTGVHNEQFF
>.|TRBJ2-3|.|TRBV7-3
TGTGCCAGCAGCCCTCGACTAGGGAGTGATACGCAGTATTTT
CASSPRLGSDTQYF
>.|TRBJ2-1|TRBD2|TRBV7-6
TGTGCCAGCAGCTTGGCTAGCGGAAACAATGAGCAGTTCTTC
CASSLASGNNEQFF
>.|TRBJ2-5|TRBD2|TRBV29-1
TGCAGCGTTGGGCTAGCGGGGGGGCCGGAGACCCAGTACTTC
CSVGLAGGPETQYF
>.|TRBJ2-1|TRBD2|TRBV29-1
TGCAGCGCCCTGAGGGCCGGGCTAGCGGGGGGGCCCTTCTCCTACAATGAGCAGTTCTTC
CSALRAGLAGGPFSYNEQFF
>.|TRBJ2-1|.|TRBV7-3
TGTGCCAGCAGCTTAACTGGACAGTCGTACAATGAGCAGTTCTTC
CASSLTGQSYNEQFF